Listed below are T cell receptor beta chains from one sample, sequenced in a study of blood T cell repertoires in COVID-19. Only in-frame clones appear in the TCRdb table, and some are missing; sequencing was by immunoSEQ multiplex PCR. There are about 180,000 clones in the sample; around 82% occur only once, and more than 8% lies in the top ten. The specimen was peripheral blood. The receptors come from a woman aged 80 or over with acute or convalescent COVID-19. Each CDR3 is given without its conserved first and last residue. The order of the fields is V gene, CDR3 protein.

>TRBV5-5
ASSFTGGEGNEQY
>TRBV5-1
ASTAEGDVLF
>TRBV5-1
ASSPRTSSSYNEQF
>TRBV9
ASSPWGDGDQPQH
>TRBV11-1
ASSDREETQY
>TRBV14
ASSRALQGFASTDTQY
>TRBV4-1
ASSHQTEGKGGYT
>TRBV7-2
ASSSGLLRERINEQF
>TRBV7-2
ASSLLAGRSTDTQY
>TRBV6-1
ASSEARLSNQPQH
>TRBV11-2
ASSLDPAGGGYT
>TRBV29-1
SVPDRHTGELF
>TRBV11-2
ASSLGAGGQEPQH
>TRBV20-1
SARSGHEQY
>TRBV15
ATSRDRVSSYEQY
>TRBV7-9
ASTTLAGSTDTQY
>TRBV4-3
ASSQAMGSYGYT
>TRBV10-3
AIRVPGDNEQF
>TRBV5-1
ASSFSAGTSGANVLT
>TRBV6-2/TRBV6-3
ASSSTAGWSGNQPQH
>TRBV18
ASSPTQLNTEAF
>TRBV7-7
ASSKERPGTGGIGELF
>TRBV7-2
ASTWGGNYGYT
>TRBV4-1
ASSQIGQTNTGELF
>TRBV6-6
ASSAVGVTDTQY
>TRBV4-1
ASSQELSGDTQY
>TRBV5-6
ASSKTGGAETQY
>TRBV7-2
ASSPQPLAGGLYEQY
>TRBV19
ASSQEGGELF
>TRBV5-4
ASSLGLYRVRETQY
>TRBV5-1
ASRDRVATEAF
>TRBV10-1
ASSAGWADTQY
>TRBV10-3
AIRSGSGGTGELF
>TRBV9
ASRGTAEEKLF
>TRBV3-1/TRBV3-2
ASSQSAGEKTQY
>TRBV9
ASSVGERNEAF
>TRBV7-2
ASSSRAGVETQY
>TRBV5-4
ASRPSQGQAPYEQY
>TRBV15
ATSRDTRDGYT
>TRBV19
ASSIALDGEQF
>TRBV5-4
ASSWGERRGANTIY
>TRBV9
ASSPGHGETQY
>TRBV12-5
ASGVGDRTYGYT
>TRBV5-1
ASSSESPGATEAF
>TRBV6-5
ASRTVTGRSYEQY
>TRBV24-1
ATSDADRHSGETQY
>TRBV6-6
ASSYGDRSNSPLH
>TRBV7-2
ASSTRQGATGELF
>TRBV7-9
ASSLGPGKGAYGYT
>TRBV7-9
ASRSSGSLYEQY
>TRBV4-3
ASSQEWGGRGPQH
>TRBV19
ASSISVVGANTGELF
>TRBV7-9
ASNRGGYNEQF
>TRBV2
ASSQDTRFYEQY
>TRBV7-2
ASSTGVGTGGYT
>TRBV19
ASSTYGKRNT
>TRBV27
ASSSPGLNTEAF
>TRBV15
ATSREINSGANVLT